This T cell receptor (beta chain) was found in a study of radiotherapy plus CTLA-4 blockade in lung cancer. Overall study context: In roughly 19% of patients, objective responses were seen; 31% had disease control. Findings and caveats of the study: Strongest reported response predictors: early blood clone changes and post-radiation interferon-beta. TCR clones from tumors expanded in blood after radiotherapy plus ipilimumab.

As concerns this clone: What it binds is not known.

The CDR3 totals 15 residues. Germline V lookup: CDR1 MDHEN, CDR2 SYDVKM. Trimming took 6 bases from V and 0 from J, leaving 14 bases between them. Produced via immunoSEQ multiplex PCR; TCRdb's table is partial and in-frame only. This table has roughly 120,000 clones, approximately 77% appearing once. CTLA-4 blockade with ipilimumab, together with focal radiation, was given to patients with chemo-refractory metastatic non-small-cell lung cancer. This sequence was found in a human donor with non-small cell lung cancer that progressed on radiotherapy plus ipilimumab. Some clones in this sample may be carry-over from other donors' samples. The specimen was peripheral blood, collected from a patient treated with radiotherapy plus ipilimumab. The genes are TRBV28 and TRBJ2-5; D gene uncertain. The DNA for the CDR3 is TGTGCCAGCAGCATAGTGGGTGGGAACCAAGAGACCCAGTACTTC. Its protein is CASSIVGGNQETQYF.